This TCR beta chain was sequenced for a study of T-cell memory formation after mild COVID-19 (dated by TCRdb to about 2021). Study-level background: Most TCR sequence clusters were specific to one of the two donors. In a couple of donors, T-cell clones that expanded and contracted after mild COVID-19 were tracked by sequencing TCRalpha and TCRbeta repertoires over time. The cohort was made up of two young adult volunteers, one female and one male, who were previously healthy. Paper-wide results and their limitations: The study covered only a couple of mild cases, and larger cohorts including severe cases with pre-infection samples were considered necessary. The detection of some responding clones in pre-infection memory suggests that pre-existing cross-reactive memory T cells joined the SARS-CoV-2 response. The second-wave clones that peaked on day 37 were not confirmed to be SARS-CoV-2 specific. Balanced CD4/CD8 phenotypes were observed for clones contracting from day 15 to 85, whereas a bias towards CD4+ was observed for a second wave of clones expanding from day 15 to 37. Contracting CD4+ clones appeared mostly in the CM and EM memory subsets, whereas CD8+ clones were enriched in EMRA.

Ficoll-Paque density gradient centrifugation was the method used to isolate PBMCs. From the germline V gene, CDR1 is SQVTM and CDR2 is ANQGSEA. V is pared back by 4 bases and J by 3 bases, with 4 bases lying between the germline termini. The CDR3, from cysteine to phenylalanine, totals 10 residues. Only the CDR3 DNA is retained, 30 bases long and in frame from the first base. The sequencer was an Illumina NovaSeq 6000. cDNA libraries for TCRalpha and TCRbeta were prepared by 5'RACE using constant-segment primers, with sample barcodes and unique molecular identifiers added. Trizol reagent was used to extract RNA from every sample. The libraries were amplified in two PCR steps, and the second step added a second sample barcode and Illumina TruSeq adapters. Sequencing of libraries was performed on an Illumina NovaSeq with 2 x 150 bp paired-end reads. Per the source publication's procedure: Demultiplexing of reads and collapsing into UMI-guided consensus sequences were performed with migec v1.2.7. Using mixcr v2.1.11, UMI consensuses were aligned to TRA and TRB V and J templates and then assembled into clonotypes. Clonotypes were classified as expanded or contracted when called significant by both edgeR and NoisET, with noise models trained on biological replicates. For edgeR calls, a false discovery rate-adjusted p below 0.01 and a log2 fold-change threshold of 1 were applied. PCA with hierarchical clustering of max-normalized trajectories of the 1000 most abundant clonotypes was used as exploratory dynamics analysis. Separately sequenced CD4+ and CD8+ repertoires were used to assign a CD4 or CD8 phenotype to each responding clone. The raw public reads went through TCRdb reprocessing: fastp at Q25, MiXCR clone calling, in-frame beta chains kept. When rows share a CDR3 protein, they turn into one entry using the most common DNA and genes. It is TCRdb's table, rather than the study itself, that gives the V and J calls and clone size. A total of hundreds of thousands of distinct CDR3 sequences appear in this sample, around 8% of them only once. The ten most abundant clones make up under 25% of the sample.

To note about this clonotype: The target of this receptor is not known. No per-base quality is available; no much larger clone lies one base away.

The sequence derives from a man in his late teens or twenties who had mild COVID-19 (a few samples of this study predate the infection). The sample titles of this study are shuffled in the database, so cell type and time point are left out; the donor was told from shared clones. Sequencing was carried out using PBMCs or a T cell subset sorted from them (not recorded which). This chain joins TRBV29-1 to TRBJ2-7; no D segment can be confidently identified. The CDR3 here reads CSVGGYEQYF. The nucleotide sequence is given as TGCAGCGTTGGGGGCTACGAGCAGTACTTC.